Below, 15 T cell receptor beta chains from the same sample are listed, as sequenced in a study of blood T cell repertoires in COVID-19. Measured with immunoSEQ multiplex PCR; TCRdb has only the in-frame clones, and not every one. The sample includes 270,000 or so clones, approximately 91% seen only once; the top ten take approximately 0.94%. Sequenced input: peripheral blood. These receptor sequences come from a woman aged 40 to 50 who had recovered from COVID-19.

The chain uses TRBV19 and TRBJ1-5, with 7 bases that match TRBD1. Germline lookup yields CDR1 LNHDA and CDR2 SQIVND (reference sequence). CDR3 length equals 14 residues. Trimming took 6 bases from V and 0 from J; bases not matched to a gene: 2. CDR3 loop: CASRTGYSNQPQHF. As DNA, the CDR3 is TGTGCCAGTAGGACAGGGTATAGCAATCAGCCCCAGCATTTT.

The CDR3 reads CATSRERTGNYGYTF. The CDR3 DNA follows: TGTGCCACCAGCAGAGAGCGGACAGGGAACTATGGCTACACCTTC. The rearrangement uses TRBV15 and TRBJ1-2; 8 nucleotides line up with TRBD1. The CDR3 totals 15 residues. The ends lost 0 bases at V and 2 bases at J; junction bases unmatched: 2. Germline loops: CDR1 LNHNV, CDR2 YYDKDF (reference sequence).

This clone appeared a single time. The CDR3 nucleotides are TGTGCCAGCAGCCCCGGACTAAACTATGGCTACACCTTC. The encoded protein is CASSPGLNYGYTF. The J gene is TRBJ1-2, the V gene TRBV5-4; no clear D gene. V was cut by 4 bases and J by 2 bases, with 9 bases left in between. The germline V gene encodes CDR1 SGHNT and CDR2 YYREEE (reference sequence). The CDR3 runs to 13 residues.

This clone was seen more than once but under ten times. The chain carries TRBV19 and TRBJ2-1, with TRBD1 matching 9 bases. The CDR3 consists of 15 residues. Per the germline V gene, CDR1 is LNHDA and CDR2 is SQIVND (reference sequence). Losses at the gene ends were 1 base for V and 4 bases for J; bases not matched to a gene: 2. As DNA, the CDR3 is TGTGCCAGTAGTATAGGGGACAGGGCGTACAATGAGCAGTTCTTC. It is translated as CASSIGDRAYNEQFF.

CDR3 in amino acids: CASSLGSGGIGANVLTF. CDR3 DNA sequence: TGCGCCAGCAGCCTTGGATCCGGGGGGATTGGGGCCAACGTCCTGACTTTC. The chain carries TRBV4-1 and TRBJ2-6; 7 nucleotides agree with TRBD2. This CDR3 spans 17 amino acids. CDR1 and CDR2 from the germline V gene are MGHRA and YSYEKL. Germline trimming cut 4 bases from V and 3 bases from J; bases unmatched to any gene: 9.

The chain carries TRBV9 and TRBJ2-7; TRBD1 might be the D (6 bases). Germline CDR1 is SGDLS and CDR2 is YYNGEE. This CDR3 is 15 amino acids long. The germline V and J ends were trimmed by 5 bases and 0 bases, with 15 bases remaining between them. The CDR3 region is CASREDRSSSYEQYF. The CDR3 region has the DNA TGTGCCAGCAGAGAGGACAGATCTAGCTCCTACGAGCAGTACTTC.

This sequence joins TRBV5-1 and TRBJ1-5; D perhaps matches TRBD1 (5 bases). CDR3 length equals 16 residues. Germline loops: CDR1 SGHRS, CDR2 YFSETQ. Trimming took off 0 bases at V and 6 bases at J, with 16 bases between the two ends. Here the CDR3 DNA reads TGCGCCAGCAGCTTGGATGGGCCCCAGGGAGGTCAGCCCCAGCATTTT. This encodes CASSLDGPQGGQPQHF.

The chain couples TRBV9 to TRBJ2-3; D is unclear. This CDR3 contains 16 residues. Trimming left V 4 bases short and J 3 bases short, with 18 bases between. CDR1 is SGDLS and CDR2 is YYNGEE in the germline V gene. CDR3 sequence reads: CASSLRPTLATDTQYF. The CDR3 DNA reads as TGTGCCAGCAGCCTAAGACCGACTCTGGCTACAGATACGCAGTATTTT. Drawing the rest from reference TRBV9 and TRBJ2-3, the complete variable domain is DSGVTQTPKHLITATGQRVTLRCSPRSGDLSVYWYQQSLDQGLQFLIQYYNGEERAKGNILERFSAQQFPDLHSELNLSSLELGDSALYFCASSLRPTLATDTQYFGPGTRLTVL.

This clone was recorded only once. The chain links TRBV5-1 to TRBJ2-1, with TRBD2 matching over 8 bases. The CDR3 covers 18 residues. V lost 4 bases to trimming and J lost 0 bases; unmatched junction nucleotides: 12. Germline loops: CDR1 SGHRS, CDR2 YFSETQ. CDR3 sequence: CASSSLSGSGTSYNEQFF. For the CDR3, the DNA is TGCGCCAGCAGCAGCCTAAGCGGTAGCGGGACCTCCTACAATGAGCAGTTCTTC.

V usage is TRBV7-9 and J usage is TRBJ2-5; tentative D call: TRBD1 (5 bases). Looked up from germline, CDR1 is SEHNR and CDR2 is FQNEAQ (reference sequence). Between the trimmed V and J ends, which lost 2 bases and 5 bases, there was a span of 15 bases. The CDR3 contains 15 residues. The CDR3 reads CASSLPLGVEETQYF. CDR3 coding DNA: TGTGCCAGCAGCTTACCTCTAGGGGTTGAGGAGACCCAGTACTTC.

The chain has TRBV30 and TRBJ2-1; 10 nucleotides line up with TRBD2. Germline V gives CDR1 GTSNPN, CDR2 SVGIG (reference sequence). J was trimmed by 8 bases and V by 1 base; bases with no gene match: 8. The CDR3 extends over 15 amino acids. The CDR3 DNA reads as TGTGCCTGGAGTGACCCGGGACTAGCGATTTATGAGCAGTTCTTC. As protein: CAWSDPGLAIYEQFF.

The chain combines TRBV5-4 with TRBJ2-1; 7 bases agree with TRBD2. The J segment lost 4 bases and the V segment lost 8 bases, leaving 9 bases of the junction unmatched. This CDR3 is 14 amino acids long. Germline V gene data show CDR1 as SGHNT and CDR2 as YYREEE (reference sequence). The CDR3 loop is CASASGGSYNEQFF. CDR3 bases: TGTGCCAGTGCCTCGGGAGGATCTTACAATGAGCAGTTCTTC.

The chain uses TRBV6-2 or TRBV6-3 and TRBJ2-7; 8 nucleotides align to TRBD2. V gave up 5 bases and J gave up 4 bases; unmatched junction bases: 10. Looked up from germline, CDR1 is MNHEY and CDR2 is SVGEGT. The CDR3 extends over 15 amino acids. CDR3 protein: CASSRLRLAWYEQYF. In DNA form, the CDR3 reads TGTGCCAGCAGTCGCCTGAGACTAGCGTGGTACGAGCAGTACTTC.

The CDR3 DNA is TGTGCCAGCAGCTTGGGACTAGCGGGTTTAAAAAACAATGAGCAGTTCTTC. This encodes CASSLGLAGLKNNEQFF. The chain combines TRBV5-4 with TRBJ2-1, with TRBD2 matching 10 bases. In germline, CDR1 is SGHNT, CDR2 YYREEE (reference sequence). The CDR3 totals 17 residues. Trimming at V came to 0 bases and at J to 5 bases, leaving 8 bases not matched to a gene.

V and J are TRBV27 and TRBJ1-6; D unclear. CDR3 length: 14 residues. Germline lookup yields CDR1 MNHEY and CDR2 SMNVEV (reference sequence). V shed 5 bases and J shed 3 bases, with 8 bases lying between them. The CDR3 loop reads CASSSPGYNSPLHF. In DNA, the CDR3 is TGTGCCAGCAGTAGTCCAGGCTATAATTCACCCCTCCACTTT.